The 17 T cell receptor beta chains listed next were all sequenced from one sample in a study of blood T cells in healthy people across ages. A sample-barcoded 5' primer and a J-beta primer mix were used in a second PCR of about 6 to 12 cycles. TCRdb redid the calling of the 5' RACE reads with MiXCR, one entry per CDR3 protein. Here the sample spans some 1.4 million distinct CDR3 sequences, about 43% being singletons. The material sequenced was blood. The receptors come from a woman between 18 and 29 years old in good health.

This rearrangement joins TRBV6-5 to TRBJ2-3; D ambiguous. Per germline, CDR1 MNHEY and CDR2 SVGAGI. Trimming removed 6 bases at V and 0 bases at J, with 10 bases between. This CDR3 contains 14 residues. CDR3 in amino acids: CASRKEWSTDTQYF. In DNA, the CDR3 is TGTGCCAGCAGGAAGGAATGGAGCACAGATACGCAGTATTTT.

DNA of the CDR3: TGTGCCAGCAGTTTATATGGGACAGGGGGCTTCATTAATGAAAAACTGTTTTTT. Residues: CASSLYGTGGFINEKLFF. This sequence joins TRBV27 and TRBJ1-4; 12 bases line up with TRBD1. Trimming at V came to 1 base and at J to 4 bases, leaving 7 bases not matched to a gene. The CDR3 length is 18 residues. Germline loops: CDR1 MNHEY, CDR2 SMNVEV (reference sequence).

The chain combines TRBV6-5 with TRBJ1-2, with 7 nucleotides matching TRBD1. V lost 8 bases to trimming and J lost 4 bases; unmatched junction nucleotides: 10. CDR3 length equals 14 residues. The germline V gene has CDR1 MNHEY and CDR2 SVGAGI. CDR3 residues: CASFRGSPVYGYTF. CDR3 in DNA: TGTGCCAGCTTCAGGGGGTCGCCAGTCTATGGCTACACCTTC.

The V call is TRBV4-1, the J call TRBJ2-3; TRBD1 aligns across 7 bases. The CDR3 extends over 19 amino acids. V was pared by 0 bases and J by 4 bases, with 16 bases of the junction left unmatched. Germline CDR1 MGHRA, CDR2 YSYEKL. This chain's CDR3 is CASSQDQSGTDPSADTQYF. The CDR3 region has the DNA TGCGCCAGCAGCCAAGATCAGTCCGGGACAGACCCCTCAGCAGATACGCAGTATTTT.

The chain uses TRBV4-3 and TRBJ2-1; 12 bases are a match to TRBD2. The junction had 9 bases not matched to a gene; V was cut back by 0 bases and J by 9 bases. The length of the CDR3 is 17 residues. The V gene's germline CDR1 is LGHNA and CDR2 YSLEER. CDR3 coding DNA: TGCGCCAGCAGCCAAGAGAATCTAGCGGGGGGGCCGGGTGAGCAGTTCTTC. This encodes CASSQENLAGGPGEQFF.

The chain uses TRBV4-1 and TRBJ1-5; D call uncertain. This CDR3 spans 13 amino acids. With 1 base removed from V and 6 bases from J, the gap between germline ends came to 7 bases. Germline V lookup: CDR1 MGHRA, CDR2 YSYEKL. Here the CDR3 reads CASSQGEVQPQHF. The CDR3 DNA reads TGCGCCAGCAGCCAAGGTGAGGTTCAGCCCCAGCATTTT.

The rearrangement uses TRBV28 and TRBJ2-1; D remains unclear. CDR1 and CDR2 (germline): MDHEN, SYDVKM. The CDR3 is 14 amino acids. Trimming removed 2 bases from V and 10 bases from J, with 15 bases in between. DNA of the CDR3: TGTGCCAGCAGTTTAGACTTGAATGCCTACGAGCAGTTCTTC. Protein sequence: CASSLDLNAYEQFF.

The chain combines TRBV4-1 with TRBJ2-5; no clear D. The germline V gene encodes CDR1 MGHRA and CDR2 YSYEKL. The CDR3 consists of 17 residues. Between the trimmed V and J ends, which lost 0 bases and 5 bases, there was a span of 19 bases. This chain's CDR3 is CASSQDFGTKRTETQYF. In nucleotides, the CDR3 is TGCGCCAGCAGCCAAGATTTTGGCACCAAACGGACGGAGACCCAGTACTTC.

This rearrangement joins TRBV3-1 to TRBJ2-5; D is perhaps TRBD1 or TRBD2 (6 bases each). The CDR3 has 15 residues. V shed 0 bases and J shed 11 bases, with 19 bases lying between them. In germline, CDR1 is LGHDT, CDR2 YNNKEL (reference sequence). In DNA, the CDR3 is TGTGCCAGCAGCCAAGAGGGGGGCGTGCCTTTAGAGCAGTACTTC. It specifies CASSQEGGVPLEQYF.

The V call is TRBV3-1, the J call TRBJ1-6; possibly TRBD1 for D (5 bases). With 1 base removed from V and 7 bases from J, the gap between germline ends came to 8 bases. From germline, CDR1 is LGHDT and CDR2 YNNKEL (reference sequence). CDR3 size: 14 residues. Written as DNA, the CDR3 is TGTGCCAGCAGCCAAGGGGGCTGGAATTCACCCCTCCACTTT. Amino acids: CASSQGGWNSPLHF.

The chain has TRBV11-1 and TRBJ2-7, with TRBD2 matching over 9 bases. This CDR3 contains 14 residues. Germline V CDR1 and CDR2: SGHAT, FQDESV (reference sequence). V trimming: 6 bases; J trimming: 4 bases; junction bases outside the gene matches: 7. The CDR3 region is CASRSGLAGYEQYF. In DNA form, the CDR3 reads TGTGCCAGCAGGAGTGGTCTAGCGGGGTACGAGCAGTACTTC.

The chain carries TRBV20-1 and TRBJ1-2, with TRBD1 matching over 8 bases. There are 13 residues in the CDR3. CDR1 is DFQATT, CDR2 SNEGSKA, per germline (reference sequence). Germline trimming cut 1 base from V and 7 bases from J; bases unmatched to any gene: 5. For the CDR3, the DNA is TGCAGTGCTAGAGGACAGGGGATAGGTGGCTACACCTTC. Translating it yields CSARGQGIGGYTF.

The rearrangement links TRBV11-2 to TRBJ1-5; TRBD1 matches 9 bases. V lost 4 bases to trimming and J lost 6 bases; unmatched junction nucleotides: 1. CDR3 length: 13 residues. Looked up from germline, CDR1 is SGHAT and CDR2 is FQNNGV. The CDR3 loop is CASSWDRAQPQHF. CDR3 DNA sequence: TGTGCCAGCAGCTGGGACAGGGCTCAGCCCCAGCATTTT.

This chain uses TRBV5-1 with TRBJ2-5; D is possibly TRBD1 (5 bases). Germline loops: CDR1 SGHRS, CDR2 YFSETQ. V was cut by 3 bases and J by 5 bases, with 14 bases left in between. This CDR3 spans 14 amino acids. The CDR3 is CASSSDRPGETQYF. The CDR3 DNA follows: TGCGCCAGCAGCTCCGACCGGCCAGGGGAGACCCAGTACTTC.

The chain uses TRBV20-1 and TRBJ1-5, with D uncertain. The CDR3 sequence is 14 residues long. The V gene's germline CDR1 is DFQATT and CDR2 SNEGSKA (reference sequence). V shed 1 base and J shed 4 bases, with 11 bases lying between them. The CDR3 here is CSARASGWNQPQHF. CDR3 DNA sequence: TGCAGTGCTAGAGCCTCGGGGTGGAATCAGCCCCAGCATTTT.

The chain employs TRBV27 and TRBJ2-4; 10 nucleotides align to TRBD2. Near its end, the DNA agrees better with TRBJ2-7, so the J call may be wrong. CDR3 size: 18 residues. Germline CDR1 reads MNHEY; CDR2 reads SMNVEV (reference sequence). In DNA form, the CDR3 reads TGTGCCAGCAGTTTATCGTATACTAGCGGGGTAACAACCTACGAGCAGTACTTC. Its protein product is CASSLSYTSGVTTYEQYF.

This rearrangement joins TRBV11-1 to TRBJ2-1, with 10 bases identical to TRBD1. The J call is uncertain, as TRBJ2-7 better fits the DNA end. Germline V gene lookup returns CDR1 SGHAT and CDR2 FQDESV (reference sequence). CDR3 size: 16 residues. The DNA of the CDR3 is TGTGCCAGCAGCTCCCCGGGACAGGGGAATACAAATGAGCAGTACTTC. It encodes CASSSPGQGNTNEQYF.